This T cell receptor beta chain was recorded in a study of OX40 agonist ivuxolimab in advanced cancers. Using immunoSEQ multiplex PCR, the repertoire was profiled, and TCRdb retains in-frame clones only, with some absent. Seen here are 78,000 or so clones, 92% observed once, and the top ten hold over 7.5%. With autoimmune disease history or systemic immunosuppression, patients were excluded. CDR1 and CDR2 from the germline V gene are SQVTM and ANQGSEA. V lost 0 bases to trimming and J lost 1 base, with 6 bases between them. This CDR3 has 13 amino acids. Of note for this clone: Antigen: not known.

Points from the study as a whole: Expanded clones belonging to CD8+ T cells outnumbered, on average, those of CD4+.

The specimen comprised CD4+ or CD8+ T cells sorted from blood, sampled in a trial of the OX40 agonist ivuxolimab. This clonotype originated in an adult with an advanced solid tumor such as melanoma, head and neck, liver or kidney cancer. The chain couples TRBV29-1 to TRBJ1-2; D remains ambiguous. In DNA form, the CDR3 reads TGCAGCGTTGAAGATCGGGGTAACTATGGCTACACCTTC. As protein: CSVEDRGNYGYTF.